These 29 T cell receptor beta chains came from one sample sequenced in a study of blood T cell repertoires in COVID-19 (dated by TCRdb to about 2020). The library was built by means of the immunoSEQ multiplex PCR assay. Here the immuneACCESS table is served through TCRdb, limited to in-frame sequences with V and J called. Missing clones are a known gap in these copies; in checked studies unresolved V genes cover under half, and the rest lacks a known reason. In this sample the table shows about 480,000 clones, roughly 89% of which occur a single time. The ten most abundant clones make up 0.7% to 1% of the sample. Sample: peripheral blood. The receptors derive from a man younger than 30 with COVID-19, enrolled during active disease.

With respect to this clone: The same CDR3 arises from other DNA sequences in this sample as well. This chain joins TRBV5-1 and TRBJ2-1, with 8 bases aligning to TRBD1. This CDR3 contains 15 residues. V was pared by 0 bases and J by 3 bases, with 2 bases of the junction left unmatched. The germline CDR1 and CDR2 sequences are SGHRS and YFSETQ. CDR3 protein: CASSLGTGGYNEQFF. The CDR3 DNA follows: TGCGCCAGCAGCTTGGGTACAGGGGGCTACAATGAGCAGTTCTTC.

The chain has TRBV27 and TRBJ2-7, with 9 bases identical to TRBD1. The ends lost 2 bases at V and 7 bases at J; junction bases unmatched: 6. The germline V gene encodes CDR1 MNHEY and CDR2 SMNVEV (reference sequence). The CDR3 covers 14 residues. The CDR3 DNA follows: TGTGCCAGCAGTTTACAACAGGGGGCGGGTGAGCAGTACTTC. Its translation: CASSLQQGAGEQYF.

This chain uses TRBV6-2 or TRBV6-3 with TRBJ2-3; 10 positions agree with TRBD2. This CDR3 spans 15 amino acids. Germline V CDR1 and CDR2: MNHEY, SVGEGT. Unmatched junction bases numbered 7, after V lost 5 bases and J lost 5 bases. The CDR3 protein is CASSRAGGPLDTQYF. CDR3 nucleotide sequence: TGTGCCAGCAGTCGAGCGGGGGGGCCTTTAGATACGCAGTATTTT.

The chain employs TRBV6-5 and TRBJ2-2, with D unresolved. Germline V gene lookup returns CDR1 MNHEY and CDR2 SVGAGI. The CDR3 is 11 residues long. The germline V and J ends were trimmed by 7 bases and 5 bases, with 5 bases remaining between them. The CDR3 coding sequence is TGTGCCAGCACGTCGACCGGGGAGCTGTTTTTT. This encodes CASTSTGELFF.

The chain joins TRBV5-1 to TRBJ2-7; D is unresolved. Germline V gives CDR1 SGHRS, CDR2 YFSETQ. The CDR3 length is 12 residues. V dropped 3 bases and J dropped 2 bases, with 6 bases sitting between them. The CDR3 region has the DNA TGCGCCAGCAGCTCCCTCCCCTACGAGCAGTACTTC. It codes for CASSSLPYEQYF. Looking up the rest from reference TRBV5-1 and TRBJ2-7 gives the full variable domain: KAGVTQTPRYLIKTRGQQVTLSCSPISGHRSVSWYQQTPGQGLQFLFEYFSETQRNKGNFPGRFSGRQFSNSRSEMNVSTLELGDSALYLCASSSLPYEQYFGPGTRLTVT.

DNA for the CDR3: TGTGCCAGCAGCCCCTGGGGGGACGAGCAGTACTTC. Encoded protein: CASSPWGDEQYF. The chain uses TRBV9 and TRBJ2-7; the D gene is possibly TRBD2 (6 bases). Between the trimmed V and J ends, which lost 4 bases and 5 bases, there was a span of 10 bases. The CDR3 has 12 residues. Germline CDR1 is SGDLS and CDR2 is YYNGEE.

The chain carries TRBV30 and TRBJ2-7; TRBD2 might be the D (5 bases). V was trimmed by 2 bases and J by 7 bases, leaving 15 bases between them. The CDR3 has 13 amino acids. The germline CDR1 and CDR2 sequences are GTSNPN and SVGIG (reference sequence). Here the CDR3 DNA reads TGTGCCTGGAGTTTCGGGGAGATGGGGGAGCAGTACTTC. Protein: CAWSFGEMGEQYF.

The rearrangement joins TRBV19 to TRBJ1-3; D not certain. This CDR3 is built from 12 residues. V gave up 4 bases and J gave up 7 bases, with 8 bases separating them. From germline, CDR1 is LNHDA and CDR2 SQIVND (reference sequence). CDR3 DNA sequence: TGTGCCAGTAGTAAAGCGGCCAACACCATATATTTT. Translation gives CASSKAANTIYF.

The V and J genes are TRBV5-1 and TRBJ1-4; D is undetermined. The V end was cut by 4 bases, the J end by 4 bases, with 14 bases between. The CDR3 is 15 amino acids. Germline lookup yields CDR1 SGHRS and CDR2 YFSETQ. The CDR3 loop reads CASSPGEAYNEKLFF. The CDR3 DNA reads TGCGCCAGCAGCCCCGGGGAAGCCTATAATGAAAAACTGTTTTTT.

This clone was detected once. The rearrangement joins TRBV19 to TRBJ2-1; 8 bases map to TRBD2. CDR1 is LNHDA, CDR2 SQIVND, per germline (reference sequence). After removal of 1 base from V and 8 bases from J, the junction contained 22 bases not matched to a gene. The CDR3 is 20 amino acids. CDR3 loop: CASSIGFGRGGLSTFDEQFF. The DNA of the CDR3 is TGTGCCAGTAGTATAGGGTTCGGCCGGGGGGGCCTTTCTACGTTCGATGAGCAGTTCTTC.

The chain uses TRBV19 and TRBJ2-5; 7 nucleotides match TRBD2. CDR1 and CDR2 from the germline V gene are LNHDA and SQIVND (reference sequence). The CDR3 totals 16 residues. The V and J ends lost 4 bases and 2 bases, in that order; junction bases with no gene match: 10. The CDR3 DNA reads as TGTGCCAGTAGTACCTCCTCGCTTAGCGGGCAAGAGACCCAGTACTTC. Translating gives CASSTSSLSGQETQYF.

This rearrangement joins TRBV13 to TRBJ2-3; 9 bases are shared with TRBD2. The J segment lost 0 bases and the V segment lost 3 bases, leaving 7 bases of the junction unmatched. Looked up from germline, CDR1 is PRHDT and CDR2 is FYEKMQ (reference sequence). The CDR3 sequence is 17 residues long. CDR3 DNA sequence: TGTGCCAGCAGCTTGGGGACTAGCAGTCCTAGCACAGATACGCAGTATTTT. Translating gives CASSLGTSSPSTDTQYF.

The chain carries TRBV6-1 and TRBJ2-4, with 9 bases that match TRBD2. Germline CDR1 MNHNS, CDR2 SASEGT. The CDR3 is 15 amino acids. With 2 bases clipped from V and 8 bases from J, the junction kept 7 bases outside the gene matches. The CDR3 DNA reads as TGTGCCAGCAGTGAATTAGGAGTAGCGGGAGACATTCAGTACTTC. It translates to CASSELGVAGDIQYF.

As for this clone: Other nucleotide sequences from this sample produce the same CDR3. V is TRBV6-5 and J is TRBJ1-2; 10 positions match TRBD1. The V segment lost 6 bases and the J segment 7 bases; nucleotides outside the gene matches: 11. Looked up from germline, CDR1 is MNHEY and CDR2 is SVGAGI. The CDR3 contains 15 residues. The CDR3 protein is CASSSPGTGVSGYTF. DNA of the CDR3: TGTGCCAGCAGCTCCCCCGGGACAGGGGTTTCTGGCTACACCTTC.

The chain employs TRBV5-5 and TRBJ1-5; D is ambiguous. CDR3 length: 11 residues. Germline V lookup: CDR1 SGHKS, CDR2 YYEKEE (reference sequence). V lost 3 bases to trimming and J lost 5 bases, with 3 bases between them. CDR3 DNA sequence: TGTGCCAGCAGCTCGGATCAGCCCCAGCATTTT. This translates into CASSSDQPQHF.

The chain has TRBV5-1 and TRBJ1-1, with D perhaps TRBD1 (6 bases). Germline values: CDR1 SGHRS, CDR2 YFSETQ. The CDR3 loop spans 13 amino acids. Trimming took 5 bases from V and 4 from J, leaving 12 bases between them. The CDR3 DNA reads TGCGCCAGCAGTTGGGGAGGGGGCACTGAAGCTTTCTTT. Encoded protein: CASSWGGGTEAFF.

In this sample, this clone turned up a few times. This rearrangement joins TRBV3-1 (or the pseudogene TRBV3-2) to TRBJ1-2; TRBD1 is a possible D gene (5 bases). Deletions cut 3 bases from V and 7 bases from J, with 21 bases between. This CDR3 is built from 16 residues. The V gene's germline CDR1 is LGHDT and CDR2 YNNKEL (reference sequence). CDR3 residues: CASSQGNPATRGGYTF. CDR3 nucleotides: TGTGCCAGCAGCCAGGGGAACCCAGCTACAAGGGGTGGCTACACCTTC.

This chain uses TRBV24-1 with TRBJ2-1; D call uncertain. With 4 bases removed from V and 8 bases from J, the gap between germline ends came to 8 bases. The germline gives CDR1 KGHDR, CDR2 SFDVKD. The CDR3 extends over 12 amino acids. The CDR3 is CATSERADEQFF. The CDR3 DNA sequence: TGTGCCACCAGTGAGAGAGCCGATGAGCAGTTCTTC.

V is TRBV3-1 (or the pseudogene TRBV3-2) and J is TRBJ1-1; tentative D call: TRBD1 (5 bases). The germline V gene encodes CDR1 LGHDT and CDR2 YNNKEL (reference sequence). V lost 0 bases to trimming and J lost 9 bases, with 11 bases between them. There are 13 residues in the CDR3. DNA of the CDR3: TGTGCCAGCAGCCAAGATGACAGACGCAAAGCTTTCTTT. Translation: CASSQDDRRKAFF.

The rearrangement joins TRBV12-5 to TRBJ1-2; D perhaps matches TRBD1 (6 bases). The CDR3 is made up of 13 amino acids. V was cut by 4 bases and J by 8 bases, with 14 bases left in between. The V gene's germline CDR1 is LGHNT and CDR2 FRNRAP. DNA for the CDR3: TGTGCTAGTGGTTCAGGGGTAGTAGGGGGCTACACCTTC. Translation: CASGSGVVGGYTF.

This chain uses TRBV15 with TRBJ2-3; D remains ambiguous. Germline loops: CDR1 LNHNV, CDR2 YYDKDF (reference sequence). The CDR3 has 15 amino acids. The V end was cut by 5 bases, the J end by 2 bases, with 14 bases between. The CDR3 DNA follows: TGTGCCACCAGCGTGAGTTCCGAATACACAGATACGCAGTATTTT. Its translation is CATSVSSEYTDTQYF.

This chain connects TRBV12-3 or TRBV12-4 to TRBJ1-1; D gene unclear. V was cut by 6 bases and J by 0 bases, with 8 bases left in between. This CDR3 region has 13 residues. For the CDR3, the DNA is TGTGCCAGCAGATACACAGTGAACACTGAAGCTTTCTTT. Its translation: CASRYTVNTEAFF.

The V call is TRBV19, the J call TRBJ1-5; no reliable D call. Germline V gene sequence: CDR1 LNHDA, CDR2 SQIVND (reference sequence). V shed 2 bases and J shed 3 bases, with 5 bases lying between them. CDR3 length: 13 amino acids. CDR3 protein: CASSITPNQPQHF. The CDR3 DNA reads TGTGCCAGTAGTATAACACCCAATCAGCCCCAGCATTTT.

V usage is TRBV5-4 and J usage is TRBJ1-1; possible D gene TRBD1, 6 bases. Germline CDR1 and CDR2: SGHNT and YYREEE (reference sequence). The CDR3 has 14 amino acids. Trimming took 1 base from V and 0 from J, leaving 7 bases between them. CDR3 protein: CASSLRQVNTEAFF. Written as DNA, the CDR3 is TGTGCCAGCAGCTTGCGACAGGTGAACACTGAAGCTTTCTTT.

This sequence joins TRBV30 and TRBJ1-2; weak D call: TRBD1 (5 bases). The CDR3 has 11 amino acids. Trimming took off 1 base at V and 6 bases at J, with 6 bases between the two ends. Germline V gene data show CDR1 as GTSNPN and CDR2 as SVGIG (reference sequence). CDR3 nucleotides: TGTGCCTGGAGTGGGGGCGATGGCTACACCTTC. The encoded protein is CAWSGGDGYTF.

The V gene is TRBV24-1, the J gene TRBJ2-2; D gene uncertain. The CDR3 loop spans 12 amino acids. Per the germline V gene, CDR1 is KGHDR and CDR2 is SFDVKD. Trimming took 9 bases from V and 1 from J, leaving 5 bases between them. CDR3 nucleotide sequence: TGTGCCACCCGACAGAACACCGGGGAGCTGTTTTTT. Its protein product is CATRQNTGELFF.

This chain uses TRBV27 with TRBJ2-7, with 10 nucleotides matching TRBD1. Germline V CDR1 and CDR2: MNHEY, SMNVEV (reference sequence). The CDR3 contains 15 residues. The junction had 6 bases not matched to a gene; V was cut back by 4 bases and J by 3 bases. For the CDR3, the DNA is TGTGCCAGCAGTTCCCCGGGACAGGGGATCTACGAGCAGTACTTC. It yields the protein CASSSPGQGIYEQYF.

V gene TRBV2 combines with J gene TRBJ1-2; D unclear. The CDR3 totals 14 residues. V was pared by 3 bases and J by 7 bases, with 15 bases between. CDR1 and CDR2 (germline): SNHLY, FYNNEI. Here the CDR3 reads CASSDAQGRAGYTF. The CDR3, as DNA: TGTGCCAGCAGTGACGCGCAAGGGCGGGCTGGCTACACCTTC.

This clone came up once. The chain couples TRBV19 to TRBJ2-3, with D maybe TRBD2 (6 bases). Germline CDR1 reads LNHDA; CDR2 reads SQIVND (reference sequence). The CDR3 loop spans 14 amino acids. V was clipped by 7 bases and J by 4 bases, with 15 bases between them. The CDR3 coding sequence is TGTGCCAGTAAGTCCCGGGAGAAGGCAGATACGCAGTATTTT. Residues: CASKSREKADTQYF.